The 7 T cell receptor beta chains presented below share a single source sample, sequenced in a study of PD-L1 blockade in urothelial cancer. Stated time point: pretreatment peripheral blood. Assay used: immunoSEQ multiplex PCR; TCRdb lists only in-frame clones, some missing. The table has under 70,000 clones, approximately 78% seen once. Material: PBMCs, obtained around atezolizumab (anti-PD-L1) treatment. These receptors were collected from a man aged 65 to 85 with urothelial cancer.

V gene TRBV11-3 combines with J gene TRBJ1-1; possible D gene TRBD1, 6 bases. Trimming took off 0 bases at V and 3 bases at J, with 14 bases between the two ends. Germline V gene lookup returns CDR1 SGHNT and CDR2 YENEEA. This CDR3 is built from 16 residues. The CDR3: CASSLESVQGYTEAFF. The CDR3 DNA is TGTGCCAGCAGCTTAGAATCTGTTCAGGGGTACACTGAAGCTTTCTTT.

V gene TRBV5-5 combines with J gene TRBJ1-5; the D gene is possibly TRBD1 (5 bases). The CDR3 consists of 15 residues. The germline V gene has CDR1 SGHKS and CDR2 YYEKEE (reference sequence). Trimming removed 1 base from V and 2 bases from J, with 10 bases in between. CDR3 sequence reads: CASSLWGEGNQPQHF. The DNA of the CDR3 is TGTGCCAGCAGCTTGTGGGGGGAGGGCAATCAGCCCCAGCATTTT. Using reference TRBV5-5 and TRBJ1-5 for the parts outside the CDR3, the full variable domain is DAGVTQSPTHLIKTRGQQVTLRCSPISGHKSVSWYQQVLGQGPQFIFQYYEKEERGRGNFPDRFSARQFPNYSSELNVNALLLGDSALYLCASSLWGEGNQPQHFGDGTRLSIL.

This chain uses TRBV7-2 with TRBJ1-5; D is ambiguous. This CDR3 is built from 15 residues. The germline CDR1 and CDR2 sequences are SGHTA and FQGNSA. The V end lost 4 bases, the J end lost 5 bases, and 15 bases lay between the germline ends. CDR3 bases: TGTGCCAGCAGCTCGCGGGGAGGTGGGGATCAGCCCCAGCATTTT. Translating gives CASSSRGGGDQPQHF. Drawing the rest from reference TRBV7-2 and TRBJ1-5, the complete variable domain is GAGVSQSPSNKVTEKGKDVELRCDPISGHTALYWYRQSLGQGLEFLIYFQGNSAPDKSGLPSDRFSAERTGGSVSTLTIQRTQQEDSAVYLCASSSRGGGDQPQHFGDGTRLSIL.

The chain has TRBV9 and TRBJ2-5; TRBD2 agrees at 12 bases. This CDR3 contains 19 residues. The ends lost 4 bases at V and 4 bases at J; junction bases unmatched: 17. CDR1 is SGDLS, CDR2 YYNGEE, per germline. CDR3 coding DNA: TGTGCCAGCAGCTCTACAGGGACTAGCGGGCCCCGGAGGGGAGAGACCCAGTACTTC. Protein sequence: CASSSTGTSGPRRGETQYF.

The V gene is TRBV9, the J gene TRBJ2-1; the match to TRBD2 covers 11 bases. The CDR3 totals 15 residues. Per germline, CDR1 SGDLS and CDR2 YYNGEE. V trimming: 3 bases; J trimming: 7 bases; junction bases outside the gene matches: 6. CDR3 in DNA: TGTGCCAGCAGCGCCGGACTAGCGGGTAGGAATGAGCAGTTCTTC. Protein sequence: CASSAGLAGRNEQFF.

The genes are TRBV9 and TRBJ2-1; 9 bases agree with TRBD1. CDR1 is SGDLS and CDR2 is YYNGEE in the germline V gene. J was trimmed by 14 bases and V by 4 bases; bases with no gene match: 10. The CDR3 length is 13 residues. The chain's CDR3 is CASSPTTGGTKFF. DNA of the CDR3: TGTGCCAGCAGCCCGACAACAGGGGGCACGAAGTTCTTC. Full variable domain (outside the CDR3, taken from reference TRBV9 and TRBJ2-1): DSGVTQTPKHLITATGQRVTLRCSPRSGDLSVYWYQQSLDQGLQFLIQYYNGEERAKGNILERFSAQQFPDLHSELNLSSLELGDSALYFCASSPTTGGTKFFGPGTRLTVL.

The CDR3 sequence is CASSMGSGRSYNEQFF. Written as DNA, the CDR3 is TGTGCCAGTAGTATGGGAAGCGGGCGGTCTTACAATGAGCAGTTCTTC. This chain connects TRBV19 to TRBJ2-1; TRBD2 is a possible D gene (6 bases). CDR3 length: 16 residues. V shed 3 bases and J shed 4 bases, with 16 bases lying between them. Germline CDR1 LNHDA, CDR2 SQIVND (reference sequence).